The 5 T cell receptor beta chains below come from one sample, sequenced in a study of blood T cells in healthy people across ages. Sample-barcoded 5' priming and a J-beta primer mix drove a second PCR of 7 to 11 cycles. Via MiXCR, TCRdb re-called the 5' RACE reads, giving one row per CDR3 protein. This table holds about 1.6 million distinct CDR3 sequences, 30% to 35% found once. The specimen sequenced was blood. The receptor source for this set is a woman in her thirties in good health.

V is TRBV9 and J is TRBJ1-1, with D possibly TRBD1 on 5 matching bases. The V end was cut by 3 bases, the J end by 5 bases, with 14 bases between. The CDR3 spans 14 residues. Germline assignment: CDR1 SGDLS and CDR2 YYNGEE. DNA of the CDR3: TGTGCCAGCAGCGCAGAGCAGGGAGGGACTGAAGCTTTCTTT. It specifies CASSAEQGGTEAFF.

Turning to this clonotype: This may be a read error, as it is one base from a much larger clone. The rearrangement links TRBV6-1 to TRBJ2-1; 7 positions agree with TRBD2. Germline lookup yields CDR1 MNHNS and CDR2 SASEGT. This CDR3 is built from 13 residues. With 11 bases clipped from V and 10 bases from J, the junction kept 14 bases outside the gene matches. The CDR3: CAHKTAGVHEQFF. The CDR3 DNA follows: TGTGCCCACAAGACGGCGGGGGTCCACGAGCAGTTCTTC.

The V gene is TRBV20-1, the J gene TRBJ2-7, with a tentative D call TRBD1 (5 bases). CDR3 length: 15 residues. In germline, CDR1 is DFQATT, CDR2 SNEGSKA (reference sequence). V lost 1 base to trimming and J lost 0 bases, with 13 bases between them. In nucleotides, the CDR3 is TGCAGTGCTAGAGCCCTCCAGGGAAACTCCTACGAGCAGTACTTC. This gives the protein CSARALQGNSYEQYF.

The CDR3 region is CASSLASMMNEQFF. CDR3 nucleotide sequence: TGTGCCAGCAGTTTAGCGTCGATGATGAATGAGCAGTTCTTC. The chain carries TRBV28 and TRBJ2-1; D is unresolved. V was pared by 2 bases and J by 7 bases, with 12 bases between. Germline V gene data show CDR1 as MDHEN and CDR2 as SYDVKM. The CDR3 spans 14 residues.

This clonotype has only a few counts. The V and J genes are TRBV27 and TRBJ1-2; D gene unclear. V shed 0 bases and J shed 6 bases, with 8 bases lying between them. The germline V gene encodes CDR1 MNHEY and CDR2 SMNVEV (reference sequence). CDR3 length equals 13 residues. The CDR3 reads CASSLSLGHGYTF. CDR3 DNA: TGTGCCAGCAGTTTATCTCTCGGTCATGGCTACACCTTC.